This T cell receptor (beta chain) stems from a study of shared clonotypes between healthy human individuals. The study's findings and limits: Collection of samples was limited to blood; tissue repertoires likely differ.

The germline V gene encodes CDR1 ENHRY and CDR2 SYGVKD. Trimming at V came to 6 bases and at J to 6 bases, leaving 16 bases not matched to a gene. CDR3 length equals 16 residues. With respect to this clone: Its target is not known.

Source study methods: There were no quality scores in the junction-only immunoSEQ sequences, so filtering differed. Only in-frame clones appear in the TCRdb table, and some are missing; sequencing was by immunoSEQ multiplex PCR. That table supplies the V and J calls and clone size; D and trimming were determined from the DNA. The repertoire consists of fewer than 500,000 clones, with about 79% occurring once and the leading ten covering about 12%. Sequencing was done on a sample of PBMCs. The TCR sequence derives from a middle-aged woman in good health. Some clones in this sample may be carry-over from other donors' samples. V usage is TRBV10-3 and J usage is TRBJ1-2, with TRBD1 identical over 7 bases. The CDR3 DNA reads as TGTGCCATCAGCCAGACAGGGTTTGGGAAAGTAGATGGCTACACCTTC. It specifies CAISQTGFGKVDGYTF.